The next 15 T cell receptor beta chains were all read from a single sample in a study of regulatory and conventional T cells in RAG deficiency. The table came from immunoSEQ multiplex PCR; TCRdb's copy has only in-frame clones and leaves some out. The table records more than 40,000 clones, just under 90% of them present only once. Blood CD4+ CD25-low CD127-high conventional T cells supplied the genomic DNA template. A further study also used this sample, focusing on regulatory T cells. That paper states: The primer mix had 52 TRBV and 13 TRBJ primers.

The sample was CD4+ effector T cells sorted from blood. Receptor source: a human donor in good health.

J is TRBJ2-7 and V is TRBV6-5, with 9 bases aligning to TRBD1. V gave up 2 bases and J gave up 7 bases; unmatched junction bases: 9. Per the germline V gene, CDR1 is MNHEY and CDR2 is SVGAGI. The CDR3 is made up of 15 amino acids. The CDR3 nucleotides are TGTGCCAGCAGTTACGCGGGACAGGGCCTTAGGGAGCAGTACTTC. Protein product: CASSYAGQGLREQYF.

V gene TRBV7-9 combines with J gene TRBJ1-4; perhaps TRBD1 as D (5 bases). CDR3 length: 15 residues. V lost 5 bases to trimming and J lost 2 bases, with 12 bases between them. Germline V gene sequence: CDR1 SEHNR, CDR2 FQNEAQ (reference sequence). DNA of the CDR3: TGTGCCAGCAGCCTCCCCAGGGTTACTAATGAAAAACTGTTTTTT. Its protein is CASSLPRVTNEKLFF.

This chain uses TRBV29-1 with TRBJ1-1, with 8 nucleotides matching TRBD1. Unmatched junction bases numbered 5, after V lost 6 bases and J lost 5 bases. The CDR3 is 12 amino acids. CDR1 is SQVTM, CDR2 ANQGSEA, per germline. The CDR3 protein is CSVDRQGTEAFF. Here the CDR3 DNA reads TGCAGCGTGGACAGACAGGGGACTGAAGCTTTCTTT.

This clone was observed once. The chain combines TRBV14 with TRBJ2-1; 11 nucleotides line up with TRBD2. CDR1 is SGHDN, CDR2 FVKESK, per germline. CDR3 length: 15 amino acids. The V gene end was trimmed by 6 bases and the J gene end by 7 bases; junction bases not matched to a gene: 8. The CDR3 DNA follows: TGTGCCAGCAGTCTACATAGACTAGCGGGGAATGAGCAGTTCTTC. Protein: CASSLHRLAGNEQFF.

This clone has just a few counts. The J gene is TRBJ1-4, the V gene TRBV7-9, with 7 bases lining up with TRBD1. The V and J ends lost 2 bases and 3 bases, in that order; junction bases with no gene match: 3. CDR1 SEHNR and CDR2 FQNEAQ come from the germline V gene (reference sequence). The CDR3 has 15 residues. The CDR3 protein is CASSLKGAPNEKLFF. The CDR3 DNA follows: TGTGCCAGCAGCTTAAAGGGGGCACCTAATGAAAAACTGTTTTTT.

The chain joins TRBV9 to TRBJ1-3; D might be TRBD1 (6 bases). V gave up 0 bases and J gave up 7 bases, with 8 bases separating them. In germline, CDR1 is SGDLS, CDR2 YYNGEE. This CDR3 is built from 13 residues. CDR3 sequence (DNA): TGTGCCAGCAGCGTAGAAGGGGGGAACACCATATATTTT. Its translation: CASSVEGGNTIYF.

The J gene is TRBJ2-7, the V gene TRBV9, with D uncertain. The CDR3 runs 16 residues. V was clipped by 0 bases and J by 4 bases, with 17 bases between them. Germline V lookup: CDR1 SGDLS, CDR2 YYNGEE. The CDR3 spells CASSVDGASAKYEQYF. The DNA for the CDR3 is TGTGCCAGCAGCGTAGACGGCGCCTCCGCAAAATACGAGCAGTACTTC.

This chain connects TRBV30 to TRBJ2-5; TRBD1 matches at 9 bases. V gave up 1 base and J gave up 5 bases; unmatched junction bases: 5. The CDR3 spans 14 residues. Germline assignment: CDR1 GTSNPN and CDR2 SVGIG (reference sequence). The CDR3 DNA reads TGTGCCTGGAGTGAGAACAGGGGGCGGGAGACCCAGTACTTC. Protein product: CAWSENRGRETQYF.

The CDR3 DNA is TGTGCCAGCAGTTCCCCTGGGGAAGGGGGGAGGACTGAAGCTTTCTTT. Protein product: CASSSPGEGGRTEAFF. The rearrangement joins TRBV28 to TRBJ1-1; D possibly corresponds to TRBD1 (6 bases). The V gene's germline CDR1 is MDHEN and CDR2 SYDVKM. This CDR3 comprises 16 residues. The V end was cut by 4 bases, the J end by 5 bases, with 20 bases between.

The chain is built from TRBV11-3 and TRBJ2-7; D is ambiguous. In germline, CDR1 is SGHNT, CDR2 YENEEA. V dropped 8 bases and J dropped 0 bases, with 2 bases sitting between them. The length of the CDR3 is 10 residues. CDR3 residues: CASGSYEQYF. For the CDR3, the DNA is TGTGCCAGCGGCTCCTACGAGCAGTACTTC.

This rearrangement joins TRBV18 to TRBJ1-1; D not resolved. The germline V gene has CDR1 KGHSH and CDR2 LQKENI. This CDR3 comprises 13 residues. Trimming pared 2 bases from V and 0 bases from J, leaving 4 bases between. The CDR3 loop reads CASSPALNTEAFF. The CDR3 bases are TGTGCCAGCTCACCAGCGCTGAACACTGAAGCTTTCTTT.

The CDR3 coding sequence is TGTGCCAGCAGCTTACAGTTCGGACAGAAGAACACTGAAGCTTTCTTT. Amino acid sequence: CASSLQFGQKNTEAFF. V gene TRBV11-2 combines with J gene TRBJ1-1, with D perhaps TRBD1 (6 bases). V was shortened by 2 bases and J by 1 base, with 14 bases between the two germline ends. The CDR3 has 16 amino acids. Germline V gene lookup returns CDR1 SGHAT and CDR2 FQNNGV.

This chain links TRBV13 with TRBJ2-3; the match to TRBD2 covers 10 bases. CDR1 and CDR2 from the germline V gene are PRHDT and FYEKMQ (reference sequence). The V gene end was trimmed by 5 bases and the J gene end by 2 bases; junction bases not matched to a gene: 1. The CDR3 runs 14 residues. In DNA form, the CDR3 reads TGTGCCAGCAGCGGGACTAGCGTCACAGATACGCAGTATTTT. Translating gives CASSGTSVTDTQYF.

The chain uses TRBV2 and TRBJ2-5, with 7 bases fitting TRBD2. Trimming cost V 8 bases and J 4 bases; bases outside gene matches: 10. The V gene's germline CDR1 is SNHLY and CDR2 FYNNEI. This CDR3 has 14 amino acids. The CDR3 here is CASGRESPRETQYF. The CDR3 DNA reads as TGTGCCAGCGGGCGGGAGTCGCCCAGAGAGACCCAGTACTTC.

The chain combines TRBV7-2 with TRBJ2-6; D gene unclear. There are 16 residues in the CDR3. The germline gives CDR1 SGHTA, CDR2 FQGNSA. V was pared by 0 bases and J by 1 base, with 7 bases between. CDR3: CASSLAGSSGANVLTF. CDR3 in DNA: TGTGCCAGCAGCTTAGCCGGGTCGTCTGGGGCCAACGTCCTGACTTTC.